These 25 T cell receptor beta chains came from one sample sequenced in a study of CD8 T cells in ankylosing spondylitis. Overall study findings and caveats: Ankylosing spondylitis blood seemed to carry a telltale TCR beta motif made of several highly homologous variants.

One entry per CDR3 protein results from TCRdb running MiXCR on the 5' RACE reads. The table shows around 430,000 distinct CDR3 sequences, with 15% to 20% occurring only once. Their specific antigens are unknown. Input material: blood, either unsorted or a sorted T cell fraction (not recorded which). All receptors derive from a male donor with ankylosing spondylitis.

The rearrangement joins TRBV12-3 or TRBV12-4 to TRBJ1-1; no reliable D call. CDR3 length: 13 residues. Deletions cut 5 bases from V and 5 bases from J, with 12 bases between. The CDR3 loop reads CASSNRTVTEAFF. DNA of the CDR3: TGTGCCAGCAGTAACCGGACCGTTACTGAAGCTTTCTTT.

This chain joins TRBV20-1 and TRBJ2-7, with 14 bases lining up with TRBD2. V was clipped by 6 bases and J by 5 bases; unmatched bases: 6. Germline V gives CDR1 DFQATT, CDR2 SNEGSKA (reference sequence). The CDR3 loop spans 14 amino acids. The CDR3 is CSATGLAGVNEQYF. The CDR3 nucleotides read TGCAGTGCAACGGGACTAGCGGGAGTCAACGAGCAGTACTTC.

V gene TRBV2 combines with J gene TRBJ1-5; no clear D. The V gene lost 2 bases and the J gene lost 0 bases, with 8 bases spanning the gap. CDR1 and CDR2 from the germline V gene are SNHLY and FYNNEI. The CDR3 consists of 15 residues. The CDR3 here is CASSELGNSNQPQHF. The CDR3 coding sequence is TGTGCCAGCAGTGAATTGGGCAATAGCAATCAGCCCCAGCATTTT.

This clonotype was observed a handful of times. The V gene is TRBV6-5, the J gene TRBJ1-2; D call uncertain. Germline values: CDR1 MNHEY, CDR2 SVGAGI. V lost 3 bases to trimming and J lost 2 bases, with 7 bases between them. This CDR3 contains 13 residues. The chain's CDR3 is CASSYSANYGYTF. The CDR3 DNA sequence: TGTGCCAGCAGTTATTCGGCGAACTATGGCTACACCTTC.

This clonotype appeared many times. This chain connects TRBV7-2 to TRBJ1-2; D not resolved. V lost 5 bases, J lost 4 bases, and 14 bases lay in between. Germline V gives CDR1 SGHTA, CDR2 FQGNSA. This CDR3 is built from 14 residues. Here the CDR3 reads CASSTQRGFYGYTF. In nucleotides, the CDR3 is TGTGCCAGCAGCACCCAGCGGGGATTCTATGGCTACACCTTC.

This clonotype was counted between two and nine times. The V and J genes are TRBV20-1 and TRBJ1-1, with D tentatively TRBD1 (6 bases). The CDR3 spans 14 residues. V was clipped by 3 bases and J by 4 bases, with 15 bases between them. The germline V gene encodes CDR1 DFQATT and CDR2 SNEGSKA (reference sequence). The CDR3 region has the DNA TGCAGTGCTAGGTGGGGGGCGCGAGGCACTGAAGCTTTCTTT. As protein: CSARWGARGTEAFF.

This clonotype was observed a handful of times. The chain joins TRBV7-3 to TRBJ2-2, with 9 bases fitting TRBD1. The CDR3 runs to 15 residues. CDR1 is SGHTA and CDR2 is FQGTGA in the germline V gene. V dropped 5 bases and J dropped 3; count of bases not matched to a gene: 4. The CDR3 here is CASSVDRGDTGELFF. DNA of the CDR3: TGTGCCAGCAGCGTGGACAGGGGTGACACCGGGGAGCTGTTTTTT.

This clonotype was observed a handful of times. This rearrangement joins TRBV5-1 to TRBJ2-2; 7 bases agree with TRBD2. V was pared by 0 bases and J by 1 base, with 3 bases of the junction left unmatched. CDR1 is SGHRS and CDR2 is YFSETQ in the germline V gene. The CDR3 extends over 16 amino acids. The CDR3 sequence is CASSLELAKNTGELFF. CDR3 coding DNA: TGCGCCAGCAGCTTGGAACTAGCGAAGAACACCGGGGAGCTGTTTTTT.

This clonotype was counted at least ten times. The chain is built from TRBV5-1 and TRBJ2-1; 8 positions agree with TRBD2. V lost 6 bases to trimming and J lost 0 bases; unmatched junction nucleotides: 8. CDR3 length: 16 residues. CDR1 and CDR2 (germline): SGHRS, YFSETQ. CDR3 nucleotides: TGCGCCAGCAAGAGCGGCGGGAGGTACTCCTACAATGAGCAGTTCTTC. It encodes CASKSGGRYSYNEQFF.

This clonotype was picked up many times. V and J are TRBV4-3 and TRBJ2-7; 9 bases are shared with TRBD1. The CDR3 contains 15 residues. CDR1 and CDR2 (germline): LGHNA, YSLEER. With V trimmed by 4 bases and J by 4 bases, 8 bases remained unmatched. The CDR3 DNA reads as TGCGCCAGCAGCCTTAATCCGGGACAGGGATACGAGCAGTACTTC. Its protein product is CASSLNPGQGYEQYF.

There are a few counts of this clonotype. This sequence joins TRBV4-1 and TRBJ1-5; D is perhaps TRBD1 (5 bases). This CDR3 contains 13 residues. Germline-derived CDR1 and CDR2 are MGHRA and YSYEKL. The V and J ends lost 8 bases and 7 bases respectively, with 15 bases between them. As DNA, the CDR3 is TGCGCCAGCCGAGGACACGGTGGACAGCCCCAGCATTTT. This translates into CASRGHGGQPQHF.

The rearrangement uses TRBV5-5 and TRBJ1-6; D unresolved. The CDR3 contains 16 residues. Germline V gene lookup returns CDR1 SGHKS and CDR2 YYEKEE (reference sequence). The germline V and J ends were trimmed by 4 bases and 2 bases, with 13 bases remaining between them. The CDR3 is CASSPRTAAYNSPLHF. CDR3 nucleotides: TGTGCCAGCAGCCCACGAACAGCGGCCTATAATTCACCCCTCCACTTT.

This clonotype was recorded a few times. The chain employs TRBV7-2 and TRBJ2-1; TRBD2 agrees at 12 bases. There are 15 residues in the CDR3. Germline V lookup: CDR1 SGHTA, CDR2 FQGNSA. Trimming at V came to 7 bases and at J to 4 bases, leaving 5 bases not matched to a gene. CDR3 residues: CASTLLAGGYNEQFF. CDR3 DNA: TGTGCCAGCACCCTCCTAGCGGGAGGGTACAATGAGCAGTTCTTC.

In its sample, this clonotype was seen a few times. The chain joins TRBV9 to TRBJ1-2, with no clear D. Germline CDR1 and CDR2: SGDLS and YYNGEE. The CDR3 covers 17 residues. The germline V and J ends were trimmed by 3 bases and 0 bases, with 18 bases remaining between them. CDR3 coding DNA: TGTGCCAGCAGCGACCCTGAGGAGAGGACCGCTAACTATGGCTACACCTTC. Amino acids: CASSDPEERTANYGYTF.

This clonotype was counted ten times or more. V gene TRBV12-3 or TRBV12-4 combines with J gene TRBJ2-7; 11 bases are a match to TRBD1. This CDR3 is 15 amino acids long. J gave up 4 bases and V 3 bases, and 5 bases lay outside the gene matches. For the CDR3, the DNA is TGTGCCAGCAGTTTTCCCGGGACAGGGGGATACGAGCAGTACTTC. Its translation: CASSFPGTGGYEQYF.

This clonotype was counted at least ten times. The chain carries TRBV12-3 or TRBV12-4 and TRBJ2-7, with D possibly being TRBD1 (6 bases). The CDR3 is 14 residues long. The V gene lost 6 bases and the J gene lost 3 bases, with 15 bases spanning the gap. The CDR3 region has the DNA TGTGCCAGCAGGGCCCCGGGCAGGGGCTACGAGCAGTACTTC. As protein: CASRAPGRGYEQYF.

This clonotype came up many times. This chain connects TRBV11-2 to TRBJ2-1; D may be TRBD2 (6 bases). Trimming left V 3 bases short and J 6 bases short, with 15 bases between. The germline gives CDR1 SGHAT, CDR2 FQNNGV. This CDR3 comprises 15 residues. The CDR3 sequence: CASSFPGTGGNEQFF. The CDR3 DNA sequence: TGTGCCAGCAGCTTTCCCGGGACCGGGGGCAATGAGCAGTTCTTC.

The chain has TRBV6-1 and TRBJ2-1; TRBD2 is a possible D gene (6 bases). V was clipped by 3 bases and J by 1 base, with 13 bases between them. The CDR3 contains 16 residues. CDR1 and CDR2 from the germline V gene are MNHNS and SASEGT. In nucleotides, the CDR3 is TGTGCCAGCAGTGAGTGGGGCGCGGGGTCCTACAATGAGCAGTTCTTC. Its protein is CASSEWGAGSYNEQFF.

In its sample, this clonotype was seen a few times. The chain recombines TRBV28 with TRBJ2-5; D not certain. The germline V gene has CDR1 MDHEN and CDR2 SYDVKM. Trimming took off 4 bases at V and 6 bases at J, with 9 bases between the two ends. CDR3 length equals 12 residues. The CDR3 coding sequence is TGTGCCAGCAGTTCCGGGTTACAGACCCAGTACTTC. It specifies CASSSGLQTQYF.

This clonotype came up many times. This rearrangement joins TRBV12-3 or TRBV12-4 to TRBJ2-5; TRBD2 matches 8 bases. CDR3 size: 15 residues. V shed 6 bases, J shed 3 bases, and the junction held 9 bases outside the gene matches. The CDR3 reads CASSPSGSGEETQYF. The DNA for the CDR3 is TGTGCCAGCAGCCCATCAGGTAGCGGGGAAGAGACCCAGTACTTC.

The table lists this clonotype with many counts. The J gene is TRBJ1-6, the V gene TRBV5-5; TRBD1 matches 12 bases. Germline values: CDR1 SGHKS, CDR2 YYEKEE (reference sequence). There are 18 residues in the CDR3. V gave up 0 bases and J gave up 11 bases; unmatched junction bases: 12. CDR3 residues: CASSLEVTAGQGAPPLHF. In DNA, the CDR3 is TGTGCCAGCAGCTTGGAAGTGACTGCGGGACAGGGGGCACCACCCCTCCACTTT.

This clonotype has just a few counts. The J gene is TRBJ2-1, the V gene TRBV12-3 or TRBV12-4; no clear D. Trimming took 3 bases from V and 2 from J, leaving 17 bases between them. The CDR3 runs 17 residues. CDR3 sequence: CASSFFPVNLAYNEQFF. The CDR3 nucleotides are TGTGCCAGCAGTTTTTTCCCCGTTAACCTCGCCTACAATGAGCAGTTCTTC.

This rearrangement joins TRBV7-3 to TRBJ2-1, with 7 positions matching TRBD2. In germline, CDR1 is SGHTA, CDR2 FQGTGA. After removal of 2 bases from V and 8 bases from J, the junction contained 9 bases not matched to a gene. The CDR3 runs 15 residues. CDR3 DNA sequence: TGTGCCAGCAGCTTAGAGGGCGGGAGAGACCATGAGCAGTTCTTC. Protein sequence: CASSLEGGRDHEQFF.

V and J are TRBV3-1 and TRBJ2-1, with 11 bases that match TRBD2. CDR1 LGHDT and CDR2 YNNKEL come from the germline V gene (reference sequence). The trim removed 0 bases at V and 8 bases at J, leaving 3 bases unmatched. This CDR3 has 15 residues. The CDR3 DNA is TGTGCCAGCAGCCAAGACGGGGGACTAGCGGATGAGCAGTTCTTC. It specifies CASSQDGGLADEQFF.

This clonotype was counted a few times. V and J are TRBV18 and TRBJ2-1, with 12 bases matching TRBD2. The CDR3 runs to 17 residues. Germline values: CDR1 KGHSH, CDR2 LQKENI. The J segment lost 7 bases and the V segment lost 1 base, leaving 8 bases of the junction unmatched. Here the CDR3 DNA reads TGTGCCAGCTCACCACAGAGGACTAGCGGGATAGGGAATGAGCAGTTCTTC. This sequence encodes CASSPQRTSGIGNEQFF.